The entry below describes one T cell receptor beta chain. The identical CDR3 is also encoded by other nucleotide sequences in the sample. This entry comes from a study of shared clonotypes between healthy human individuals. The donors were adults (healthy and HIV-negative) with no recent acute infections or vaccinations. The assay was carried out at the deep level. The data were produced by immunoSEQ multiplex PCR, yet TCRdb's version contains in-frame clones alone and is incomplete. The sample comprises about 380,000 clones, about 97% of which are singletons, and 0.32% rests with the top ten. Germline V lookup: CDR1 MNHEY, CDR2 SVGAGI. This CDR3 comprises 15 residues. Trimming at V came to 0 bases and at J to 2 bases, leaving 0 bases not matched to a gene.

The chain employs TRBV6-5 and TRBJ1-2, with 10 bases that match TRBD1. The receptor's source is a man aged 30 to 45 in good health. The source material was memory CD8+ T cells sorted from blood. Subset specified: CD45RO+ cells pooled with CCR7-negative TemRA cells. The chain's CDR3 is CASSYSTGGNYGYTF. The CDR3 DNA reads as TGTGCCAGCAGTTACTCGACAGGGGGCAACTATGGCTACACCTTC.